Shown below are 20 T cell receptor beta chains from a single sample sequenced in a study of T cells in Graves' hyperthyroidism and ophthalmopathy. TCR beta CDR3 regions were amplified from RNA. When the TCR CDR3 underwent first-round RT-PCR, the HTBI primer set was used. MiXCR, applied by TCRdb to the multiplex PCR reads, yields one record per CDR3 protein. The sample includes under 400,000 distinct CDR3 sequences, around 13% seen only once; the top ten take approximately 11%. The sample taken for sequencing was blood. Source of these receptors: a woman aged 55-75 years with Graves' hyperthyroidism.

This clonotype was picked up many times. This chain links TRBV11-1 with TRBJ2-5; possible D gene TRBD1, 5 bases. Germline-derived CDR1 and CDR2 are SGHAT and FQDESV (reference sequence). This CDR3 spans 15 amino acids. Trimming left V 0 bases short and J 5 bases short, with 13 bases between. CDR3 amino acids: CASSLAGVLGETQYF. CDR3 DNA: TGTGCCAGCAGCTTAGCAGGGGTACTTGGTGAGACCCAGTACTTC.

This clonotype was seen ten or more times. The chain has TRBV2 and TRBJ1-4; 10 nucleotides align to TRBD1. This CDR3 contains 14 residues. V lost 6 bases to trimming and J lost 7 bases; unmatched junction nucleotides: 5. Germline V gives CDR1 SNHLY, CDR2 FYNNEI. CDR3 bases: TGTGCCAGCAGCCTCGGGACAGGGGTTGAAAAACTGTTTTTT. It specifies CASSLGTGVEKLFF.

This clonotype was observed at least ten times. The rearrangement joins TRBV30 to TRBJ1-6; no definite D call. Trimming took off 3 bases at V and 15 bases at J, with 15 bases between the two ends. CDR1 is GTSNPN and CDR2 is SVGIG in the germline V gene (reference sequence). The CDR3 is 12 amino acids. DNA for the CDR3: TGTGCCTGGAGGGGAAATGACCGCGTCCTCCACTTT. As protein: CAWRGNDRVLHF.

Many counts were recorded for this clonotype. The V gene is TRBV11-2, the J gene TRBJ2-3, with TRBD1 identical over 9 bases. The V gene's germline CDR1 is SGHAT and CDR2 FQNNGV. The CDR3 covers 15 residues. V lost 5 bases, J lost 4 bases, and 7 bases stayed unmatched. The CDR3: CASSPGQGTADTQYF. The CDR3 nucleotides are TGTGCCAGCAGCCCCGGACAGGGGACAGCAGATACGCAGTATTTT. Looking up the rest from reference TRBV11-2 and TRBJ2-3 gives the full variable domain: EAGVAQSPRYKIIEKRQSVAFWCNPISGHATLYWYQQILGQGPKLLIQFQNNGVVDDSQLPKDRFSAERLKGVDSTLKIQPAKLEDSAVYLCASSPGQGTADTQYFGPGTRLTVL.

This clonotype has a handful of counts. The chain couples TRBV27 to TRBJ2-2, with D maybe TRBD1 (5 bases). The CDR3 loop spans 15 amino acids. Per the germline V gene, CDR1 is MNHEY and CDR2 is SMNVEV (reference sequence). V lost 3 bases and J 1 base, leaving 9 bases between the germline ends. The CDR3 spells CASSLVGENTGELFF. The CDR3 DNA is TGTGCCAGCAGTTTGGTAGGGGAGAACACCGGGGAGCTGTTTTTT.

Concerning this clonotype itself: A much larger clone differs by one base, so this may be a read error. V gene TRBV11-3 combines with J gene TRBJ1-4; D perhaps matches TRBD1 (6 bases). The CDR3 has 15 amino acids. Looked up from germline, CDR1 is SGHNT and CDR2 is YENEEA. The CDR3 loop reads CAISYRVSTNEKLFF. CDR3 sequence (DNA): TGTGCCATCAGCTACAGGGTATCAACTAATGAAAAACTGTTTTTT.

CDR3 DNA: TGCAGTGCTGCCCTGACGGGATATAGCAATCAGCCCCAGCATTTT. Translating it yields CSAALTGYSNQPQHF. The J gene is TRBJ1-5, the V gene TRBV20-1; unclear D gene. Trimming left V 5 bases short and J 0 bases short, with 14 bases between. This CDR3 is built from 15 residues. Germline CDR1 DFQATT, CDR2 SNEGSKA (reference sequence).

Details on this clonotype: With a much larger clone just one base away, this may be a read error. The chain employs TRBV18 and TRBJ2-3, with 8 bases matching TRBD2. Looked up from germline, CDR1 is KGHSH and CDR2 is LQKENI. V was clipped by 3 bases and J by 4 bases; unmatched bases: 9. This CDR3 comprises 16 residues. CDR3 nucleotide sequence: TGTGCCAGCTCACCCGCACAGGGACTAGTCTCAGATACGCAGTATTTT. Its translation is CASSPAQGLVSDTQYF. Combining the CDR3 with reference TRBV18 and TRBJ2-3 gives the whole variable domain NAGVMQNPRHLVRRRGQEARLRCSPMKGHSHVYWYRQLPEEGLKFMVYLQKENIIDESGMPKERFSAEFPKEGPSILRIQQVVRGDSAAYFCASSPAQGLVSDTQYFGPGTRLTVL.

The chain is built from TRBV11-2 and TRBJ2-1; 11 bases map to TRBD1. Per germline, CDR1 SGHAT and CDR2 FQNNGV. V dropped 2 bases and J dropped 2; count of bases not matched to a gene: 5. The CDR3 loop spans 17 amino acids. Here the CDR3 reads CASSLTLGQGAYNEQFF. DNA for the CDR3: TGTGCCAGCAGCTTAACCCTGGGACAGGGGGCCTACAATGAGCAGTTCTTC.

This clonotype was seen more than once but under ten times. The rearrangement joins TRBV6-2 or TRBV6-3 to TRBJ2-1; 11 bases fit TRBD2. Germline V gene lookup returns CDR1 MNHEY and CDR2 SVGEGT. Trimming removed 6 bases from V and 3 bases from J; junction bases left unmatched: 7. The CDR3 sequence is 16 residues long. CDR3 nucleotide sequence: TGTGCCAGCAGCCTCAGACTAGCGGGGATCTACAATGAGCAGTTCTTC. Amino acids: CASSLRLAGIYNEQFF.

This clonotype has at least ten counts. The CDR3 nucleotides read TGCGCCAGCAGCCCAAGCCGGGCCTCAAACCTCTATGGCTACACCTTC. Residues: CASSPSRASNLYGYTF. This chain uses TRBV5-1 with TRBJ1-2; D is ambiguous. The CDR3 has 16 residues. Per the germline V gene, CDR1 is SGHRS and CDR2 is YFSETQ. V was pared by 4 bases and J by 4 bases, with 20 bases between.

This clonotype was counted at least ten times. This chain joins TRBV5-6 and TRBJ2-1, with D hard to call. Per the germline V gene, CDR1 is SGHDT and CDR2 is YYEEEE. This CDR3 region has 11 residues. The V end lost 4 bases, the J end lost 12 bases, and 11 bases lay between the germline ends. In DNA, the CDR3 is TGTGCCAGCAGCGCAGACCCCCGGCAGTTCTTC. As protein: CASSADPRQFF.

The V call is TRBV2, the J call TRBJ1-2, with a possible D match to TRBD1 (6 bases). The CDR3 totals 13 residues. Germline values: CDR1 SNHLY, CDR2 FYNNEI. The ends were cut back, 8 bases at V and 4 bases at J, with 14 bases in the middle. The CDR3 is CASGETGAYGYTF. In DNA, the CDR3 is TGTGCCAGCGGAGAGACAGGTGCCTATGGCTACACCTTC.

This clonotype was counted many times. V and J are TRBV6-6 and TRBJ2-2, with D perhaps matching TRBD2 (5 bases). CDR1 MNHNY and CDR2 SVGAGI come from the germline V gene (reference sequence). The CDR3 is 17 residues long. Trimming cost V 0 bases and J 8 bases, with 19 bases left between them. The DNA for the CDR3 is TGTGCCAGCAGTTACTCGAGTAGCGTGGTGAATAGGGGGGAGCTGTTTTTT. Translated, it gives CASSYSSSVVNRGELFF.

The V gene is TRBV6-2 or TRBV6-3, the J gene TRBJ2-5; 7 bases align to TRBD2. J was trimmed by 4 bases and V by 8 bases; bases with no gene match: 13. CDR3 length: 15 amino acids. The germline gives CDR1 MNHEY, CDR2 SVGEGT. In nucleotides, the CDR3 is TGTGCCAGCTCAGAGGGTTGGGCTAGCGGAGAGACCCAGTACTTC. Its protein is CASSEGWASGETQYF.

The V gene is TRBV7-8, the J gene TRBJ1-1, with 8 bases that match TRBD1. Germline values: CDR1 SGHVS, CDR2 FQNEAQ. The CDR3 runs to 14 residues. J gave up 4 bases and V 5 bases, and 6 bases lay outside the gene matches. The CDR3 loop reads CASSQPGGFTEAFF. The CDR3 coding sequence is TGTGCCAGCAGCCAACCAGGGGGCTTCACTGAAGCTTTCTTT.

This clonotype has only a few counts. V gene TRBV10-3 combines with J gene TRBJ2-2; perhaps TRBD1 as D (5 bases). The germline V gene has CDR1 ENHRY and CDR2 SYGVKD. V gave up 8 bases and J gave up 6 bases, with 16 bases separating them. CDR3 length: 14 residues. The CDR3 sequence: CAIQGFKSAGELFF. The CDR3 DNA sequence: TGTGCCATCCAGGGTTTTAAGAGTGCCGGGGAGCTGTTTTTT.

This clonotype turned up a few times. The genes are TRBV9 and TRBJ1-2; no reliable D call. Germline V CDR1 and CDR2: SGDLS, YYNGEE. The CDR3 is 14 residues long. The V gene lost 2 bases and the J gene lost 7 bases, with 15 bases spanning the gap. This CDR3 is CASSVLPGLIGYTF. The CDR3 bases are TGTGCCAGCAGCGTTCTTCCGGGTCTAATTGGCTACACCTTC.

This clonotype has only a few counts. V is TRBV12-3 or TRBV12-4 and J is TRBJ1-1; 9 bases are a match to TRBD1. Trimming took 6 bases from V and 0 from J; bases not matched to a gene: 8. The CDR3 has 16 residues. In nucleotides, the CDR3 is TGTGCCAGCAGCCTAAGGGACAGGGACATGAACACTGAAGCTTTCTTT. Protein: CASSLRDRDMNTEAFF.

This clonotype was detected only a few times. V gene TRBV6-6 combines with J gene TRBJ2-1, with 8 bases that match TRBD2. CDR1 and CDR2 from the germline V gene are MNHNY and SVGAGI (reference sequence). V lost 0 bases to trimming and J lost 8 bases; unmatched junction nucleotides: 6. The CDR3 loop spans 15 amino acids. CDR3 nucleotide sequence: TGTGCCAGCAGTTACTCAGTAGCGGGAAAGCATGAGCAGTTCTTC. Amino acid sequence: CASSYSVAGKHEQFF.